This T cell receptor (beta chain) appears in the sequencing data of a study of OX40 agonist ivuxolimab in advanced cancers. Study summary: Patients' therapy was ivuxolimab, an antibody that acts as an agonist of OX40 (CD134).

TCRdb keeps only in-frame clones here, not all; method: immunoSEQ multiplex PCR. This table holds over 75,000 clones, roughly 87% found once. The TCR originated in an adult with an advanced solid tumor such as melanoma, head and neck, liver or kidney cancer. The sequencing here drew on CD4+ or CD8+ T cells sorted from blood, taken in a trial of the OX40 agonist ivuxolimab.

Written as DNA, the CDR3 is TGCGCCAGCAGCGAGGGTCCGGGGCTCTATGGCTACACCTTC. Encoded protein: CASSEGPGLYGYTF. J is TRBJ1-2 and V is TRBV5-1; D possibly corresponds to TRBD1 (5 bases). V was pared by 4 bases and J by 4 bases, with 14 bases between. The germline V gene encodes CDR1 SGHRS and CDR2 YFSETQ. This CDR3 is 14 amino acids long. The variable domain in full, with the rest retrieved from reference TRBV5-1 and TRBJ1-2, is KAGVTQTPRYLIKTRGQQVTLSCSPISGHRSVSWYQQTPGQGLQFLFEYFSETQRNKGNFPGRFSGRQFSNSRSEMNVSTLELGDSALYLCASSEGPGLYGYTFGSGTRLTVV.